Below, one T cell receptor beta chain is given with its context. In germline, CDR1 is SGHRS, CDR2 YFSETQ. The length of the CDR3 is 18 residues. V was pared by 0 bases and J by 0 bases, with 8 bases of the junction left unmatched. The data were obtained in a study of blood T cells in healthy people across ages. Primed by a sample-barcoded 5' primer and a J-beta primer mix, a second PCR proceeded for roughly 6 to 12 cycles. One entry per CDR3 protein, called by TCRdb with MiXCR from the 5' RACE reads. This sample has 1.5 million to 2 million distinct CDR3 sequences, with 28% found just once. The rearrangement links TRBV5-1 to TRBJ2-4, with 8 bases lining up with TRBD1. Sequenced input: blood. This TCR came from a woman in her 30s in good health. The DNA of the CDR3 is TGCGCCAGCAGCTTGGGGGGACAGGCAGAGATAGCCAAAAACATTCAGTACTTC. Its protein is CASSLGGQAEIAKNIQYF.